The 22 T cell receptor beta chains below come from one sample, sequenced in a study of cytomegalovirus exposure and HLA in healthy donors. The primer mix had 60 Vbeta and 13 Jbeta primers. Some clones are missing from TCRdb's copy, which holds only in-frame ones; the method was immunoSEQ multiplex PCR. In the table there are approximately 170,000 clones, 70% to 90% of which are singletons. Sequencing was carried out using PBMCs. The receptors stem from a male donor in good health and CMV-seronegative.

The gene calls are TRBV29-1 and TRBJ1-1, with a tentative D call TRBD1 (5 bases). CDR1 and CDR2 (germline): SQVTM, ANQGSEA. The CDR3 has 11 amino acids. Trimming left V 6 bases short and J 3 bases short, with 8 bases between. CDR3 residues: CSVRVDTEAFF. The CDR3 DNA is TGCAGCGTCAGGGTAGACACTGAAGCTTTCTTT.

This clone is a singleton in its sample. The chain links TRBV2 to TRBJ2-3, with D perhaps matching TRBD2 (7 bases). The germline CDR1 and CDR2 sequences are SNHLY and FYNNEI. Between the trimmed V and J ends, which lost 11 bases and 1 base, there was a span of 10 bases. This CDR3 contains 12 residues. Here the CDR3 DNA reads TGTGCCGGGGGGGGCCGCACAGATACGCAGTATTTT. Translating gives CAGGGRTDTQYF.

The chain uses TRBV5-4 and TRBJ1-1; D perhaps matches TRBD1 (6 bases). The V and J ends lost 3 bases and 6 bases respectively, with 15 bases between them. The V gene's germline CDR1 is SGHNT and CDR2 YYREEE (reference sequence). The CDR3 has 14 residues. CDR3 in DNA: TGTGCCAGCAGCTGGGGCACAGGGAGGGCTGAAGCTTTCTTT. This encodes CASSWGTGRAEAFF.

This clone was found once. The chain links TRBV19 to TRBJ1-5, with 11 bases lining up with TRBD1. The germline CDR1 and CDR2 sequences are LNHDA and SQIVND (reference sequence). The CDR3 consists of 14 residues. Trimming at V came to 8 bases and at J to 5 bases, leaving 5 bases not matched to a gene. The DNA of the CDR3 is TGTGCCAGTTGGGACAGGGGGATGCATCAGCCCCAGCATTTT. Translation gives CASWDRGMHQPQHF.

V gene TRBV5-1 combines with J gene TRBJ2-1, with 7 bases aligning to TRBD2. CDR3 length equals 14 residues. The germline CDR1 and CDR2 sequences are SGHRS and YFSETQ. After removal of 4 bases from V and 4 bases from J, the junction contained 5 bases not matched to a gene. As DNA, the CDR3 is TGCGCCAGCAGCCCCGGGGGGAAATACAATGAGCAGTTCTTC. Protein product: CASSPGGKYNEQFF. Using reference TRBV5-1 and TRBJ2-1 for the parts outside the CDR3, the full variable domain is KAGVTQTPRYLIKTRGQQVTLSCSPISGHRSVSWYQQTPGQGLQFLFEYFSETQRNKGNFPGRFSGRQFSNSRSEMNVSTLELGDSALYLCASSPGGKYNEQFFGPGTRLTVL.

The chain joins TRBV2 to TRBJ2-3; 10 bases are a match to TRBD2. Per the germline V gene, CDR1 is SNHLY and CDR2 is FYNNEI. The CDR3 sequence is 16 residues long. V dropped 5 bases and J dropped 1; count of bases not matched to a gene: 6. Here the CDR3 DNA reads TGTGCCAGCAGTTCTCCAGGACTAGCGGGCACAGATACGCAGTATTTT. It specifies CASSSPGLAGTDTQYF.

This sequence joins TRBV28 and TRBJ1-1, with 7 bases lining up with TRBD1. The ends lost 4 bases at V and 10 bases at J; junction bases unmatched: 12. CDR1 and CDR2 (germline): MDHEN, SYDVKM. The CDR3 contains 14 residues. The CDR3 DNA reads TGTGCCAGCAGTTCCAACCCAGGGGGGCGCGGAGCTTTCTTT. This sequence encodes CASSSNPGGRGAFF. The whole variable domain, filled in from reference TRBV28 and TRBJ1-1, reads DVKVTQSSRYLVKRTGEKVFLECVQDMDHENMFWYRQDPGLGLRLIYFSYDVKMKEKGDIPEGYSVSREKKERFSLILESASTNQTSMYLCASSSNPGGRGAFFGQGTRLTVV.

The chain has TRBV2 and TRBJ2-5; 8 bases align to TRBD2. The tail of the sequence fits TRBJ2-7 better, so the J call may be wrong. The length of the CDR3 is 12 residues. Germline-derived CDR1 and CDR2 are SNHLY and FYNNEI. This CDR3 reads CASSGLAHEQYF. Written as DNA, the CDR3 is TGTGCCAGCAGCGGACTAGCCCACGAGCAGTACTTC.

The V call is TRBV6-6, the J call TRBJ1-2; D not certain. CDR3 length: 13 amino acids. Between the trimmed V and J ends, which lost 5 bases and 1 base, there was a span of 8 bases. Germline loops: CDR1 MNHNY, CDR2 SVGAGI (reference sequence). The CDR3 DNA sequence: TGTGCCAGCAGTCCGCAGGATAACTATGGCTACACCTTC. Translation gives CASSPQDNYGYTF.

This chain links TRBV5-1 with TRBJ2-5; possibly TRBD1 for D (6 bases). The J call may be wrong; the DNA end is better matched by TRBJ2-7. The CDR3 is 14 residues long. The germline gives CDR1 SGHRS, CDR2 YFSETQ. This chain's CDR3 is CASSSGRGVYEQYF. The CDR3, as DNA: TGCGCCAGCAGCTCGGGCAGGGGTGTGTACGAGCAGTACTTC.

The sample holds a few counts of this clone. This chain uses TRBV4-2 with TRBJ2-7; 7 nucleotides line up with TRBD1. V gave up 0 bases and J gave up 2 bases; unmatched junction bases: 4. The germline gives CDR1 LGHNA, CDR2 YNFKEQ. This CDR3 has 15 residues. The CDR3 spells CASSQDPGQTYEQYF. Here the CDR3 DNA reads TGTGCCAGCAGCCAAGATCCGGGACAGACCTACGAGCAGTACTTC.

This clone is a singleton in its sample. The chain couples TRBV21-1 to TRBJ2-1; TRBD1 is the table's D call, not checked against the DNA. TRBV21-1 is described as a pseudogene. The CDR3 has 13 amino acids. CDR3 nucleotides: TGTGCCAGCAACTTAACAGGGGTCAATGAGCAGTTCTTC. Translated, it gives CASNLTGVNEQFF.

This rearrangement joins TRBV5-1 to TRBJ2-1, with 7 bases matching TRBD1. The germline V gene has CDR1 SGHRS and CDR2 YFSETQ. The CDR3 runs 15 residues. V was clipped by 3 bases and J by 7 bases; unmatched bases: 10. CDR3 sequence: CASSSIRTGGNEQFF. CDR3 nucleotides: TGCGCCAGCAGCTCTATCCGGACAGGCGGGAATGAGCAGTTCTTC.

This chain joins TRBV19 and TRBJ1-1, with 9 bases aligning to TRBD1. From germline, CDR1 is LNHDA and CDR2 SQIVND (reference sequence). The CDR3 spans 16 residues. Trimming took 3 bases from V and 6 from J; bases not matched to a gene: 11. The CDR3, as DNA: TGTGCCAGTAGTATGTTGAACAGGGGGCTTTGGGCTGAAGCTTTCTTT. Translation gives CASSMLNRGLWAEAFF.

The chain combines TRBV18 with TRBJ2-7; no definite D call. The ends were cut back, 0 bases at V and 1 base at J, with 7 bases in the middle. Germline V gene lookup returns CDR1 KGHSH and CDR2 LQKENI. This CDR3 is built from 14 residues. CDR3 protein: CASSPPAPSYEQYF. The CDR3 region has the DNA TGTGCCAGCTCACCACCGGCCCCATCCTACGAGCAGTACTTC.

This chain links TRBV19 with TRBJ2-1; no clear D gene. V was shortened by 5 bases and J by 0 bases, with 8 bases between the two germline ends. The germline CDR1 and CDR2 sequences are LNHDA and SQIVND (reference sequence). The CDR3 is made up of 14 amino acids. Here the CDR3 DNA reads TGTGCCAGTAGTCTATCTACCTCCTACAATGAGCAGTTCTTC. This translates into CASSLSTSYNEQFF. The full variable domain, completed using reference TRBV19 and TRBJ2-1, is DGGITQSPKYLFRKEGQNVTLSCEQNLNHDAMYWYRQDPGQGLRLIYYSQIVNDFQKGDIAEGYSVSREKKESFPLTVTSAQKNPTAFYLCASSLSTSYNEQFFGPGTRLTVL.

The chain is built from TRBV7-9 and TRBJ1-1, with D maybe TRBD1 (6 bases). This CDR3 is built from 14 residues. Germline CDR1 reads SEHNR; CDR2 reads FQNEAQ (reference sequence). Trimming stripped 3 bases from V and 5 bases from J, with 13 bases between. CDR3 bases: TGTGCCAGCAGCTTTCAGGGGCGAGCAACTGAAGCTTTCTTT. Amino acids: CASSFQGRATEAFF.

The V gene is TRBV9, the J gene TRBJ2-5; 8 bases agree with TRBD2. This CDR3 has 15 amino acids. With V trimmed by 4 bases and J by 5 bases, 10 bases remained unmatched. Per germline, CDR1 SGDLS and CDR2 YYNGEE. Written as DNA, the CDR3 is TGTGCCAGCAGCTCATCCCCGGGGGGGATCGAGACCCAGTACTTC. Amino acid sequence: CASSSSPGGIETQYF. Drawing the rest from reference TRBV9 and TRBJ2-5, the complete variable domain is DSGVTQTPKHLITATGQRVTLRCSPRSGDLSVYWYQQSLDQGLQFLIQYYNGEERAKGNILERFSAQQFPDLHSELNLSSLELGDSALYFCASSSSPGGIETQYFGPGTRLLVL.

The rearrangement links TRBV28 to TRBJ1-6; D remains ambiguous. There are 17 residues in the CDR3. Germline V gene lookup returns CDR1 MDHEN and CDR2 SYDVKM. V lost 1 base, J lost 0 bases, and 10 bases lay in between. The CDR3 region is CASSLLFSSSYNSPLHF. The CDR3 DNA reads TGTGCCAGCAGTTTATTGTTTTCTAGCTCCTATAATTCACCCCTCCACTTT.

This chain connects TRBV27 to TRBJ2-5; 9 positions agree with TRBD2. The junction had 7 bases not matched to a gene; V was cut back by 3 bases and J by 5 bases. Germline CDR1 MNHEY, CDR2 SMNVEV (reference sequence). This CDR3 is 15 amino acids long. The CDR3 spells CASSFGGGAGETQYF. The CDR3 DNA reads TGTGCCAGCAGTTTCGGCGGGGGGGCAGGGGAGACCCAGTACTTC.

This chain uses TRBV6-1 with TRBJ2-7; 9 bases align to TRBD1. Germline V gives CDR1 MNHNS, CDR2 SASEGT. Trimming cost V 5 bases and J 0 bases; bases outside gene matches: 5. The CDR3 spans 15 residues. CDR3 nucleotides: TGTGCCAGCAGTTGGGACAGGGACTACTCCTACGAGCAGTACTTC. It translates to CASSWDRDYSYEQYF.

The J gene is TRBJ2-7, the V gene TRBV6-6; 7 bases line up with TRBD1. V trimming: 7 bases; J trimming: 3 bases; junction bases outside the gene matches: 6. The CDR3 length is 13 residues. Germline V gene data show CDR1 as MNHNY and CDR2 as SVGAGI (reference sequence). This chain's CDR3 is CASKETGIYEQYF. The CDR3 nucleotides are TGTGCCAGCAAGGAGACAGGGATCTACGAGCAGTACTTC.